This record looks at one T cell receptor (beta chain) sequence and its context. The CDR3 extends over 12 amino acids. The V end lost 5 bases, the J end lost 7 bases, and 8 bases lay between the germline ends. CDR1 is LNHNV and CDR2 is YYDKDF in the germline V gene (reference sequence). This entry is derived from a study of control samples from healthy donors and cancer patients. Clones were read by immunoSEQ multiplex PCR, and TCRdb kept only the in-frame ones, dropping some. The repertoire holds approximately 170,000 clones, with about 93% as singletons. The sequence was collected from a woman aged 30 to 39 in good health. The specimen was blood. The chain combines TRBV15 with TRBJ2-2; maybe TRBD2 (5 bases). DNA for the CDR3: TGTGCCACCAGCCTCGGGGACGGGGAGCTGTTTTTT. This sequence encodes CATSLGDGELFF.